These T cell receptor beta chains were read from a single sample in a study of cytomegalovirus exposure and HLA in healthy donors. The assay was immunoSEQ multiplex PCR, and TCRdb's table has in-frame clones only and misses some. The sample holds 140,000 to 150,000 clones, roughly 73% seen once. The sample comprised PBMCs. The origin of the receptors is a young woman in good health and CMV-seronegative. The CDR3 runs from the conserved cysteine through the conserved F or W. The D gene is left open where the match is weak. Clone sizes are given selectively: once, few, many, or a class where the clone is expanded.

v_call,d_call,clone_size,cdr3_length,cdr3_aa
TRBV27,-,once,13,CASSLGQTYEQYF
TRBV7-2,-,-,15,CASSFLGLPGNTIYF
TRBV7-9,-,-,16,CASSLGGILSTDTQYF
TRBV2,TRBD1,once,13,CASREDRGSEQYF
TRBV5-1,-,-,16,CASSLARGSSSYEQYF
TRBV4-1,-,-,15,CASSQDFGDNQPQHF
TRBV5-1,TRBD2,-,15,CASSPGLAHTDTQYF
TRBV11-3,TRBD1,-,15,CASSLAFGQVYGYTF
TRBV18,-,-,14,CASSLREGVTEAFF
TRBV6-5,TRBD2,-,14,CASILAGGGGELFF
TRBV10-3,TRBD1,-,15,CAISESSTGAGSGYF
TRBV7-9,TRBD2,-,13,CASSLTSGDTQYF
TRBV7-8,-,-,19,CASSLKSVWQTQTYNEQFF
TRBV18,-,-,14,CASSPEFRTDTQYF
TRBV9,TRBD1,-,17,CASSLGQVQATNEKLFF
TRBV28,TRBD1,once,12,CASTGGWTEAFF
TRBV19,TRBD1,-,14,CASSPSRDRDEQYF
TRBV6-5,TRBD1,-,15,CAGSYYGTGGEKLFF
TRBV28,TRBD2,-,15,CASSLVAGGQETQYF
TRBV28,TRBD1,few,18,CASSLFSDRVGRNYGYTF
TRBV27,TRBD2,-,15,CASSLRLAGTDTQYF
TRBV7-9,-,-,15,CASSSGHYSTDTQYF
TRBV19,-,-,12,CASSTGGNGYTF
TRBV9,-,-,16,CASTVWGDRSTDTQYF
TRBV5-1,-,-,15,CASSLAGGVADTQYF
TRBV5-1,TRBD1,-,14,CASNFGTVNTEAFF
TRBV28,-,-,13,CASSGVGDQPQHF
TRBV7-9,TRBD2,once,17,CASSLAFGTRSSYEQYF
TRBV4-3,-,-,13,CASSLQIGNTIYF
TRBV7-8,-,-,15,CASSIAEHSYNEQFF
TRBV9,TRBD1,-,15,CASSDGTASGNTIYF
TRBV9,TRBD2,-,18,CASSGGQLAGGYQETQYF
TRBV5-1,-,-,17,CASSLVFTTGPLSGYTF
TRBV7-9,-,-,17,CASSLKTGHLSGNTIYF
TRBV6-1,-,-,12,CASRDTPYEQYF
TRBV5-1,-,-,12,CASSLGDNEQFF
TRBV10-3,-,few,14,CAISESESNQPQHF